Shown below are 21 T cell receptor beta chains from a single sample sequenced in a study of Graves' ophthalmopathy and Graves' hyperthyroidism. Transcripts of RNA were the source for amplifying TCR beta CDR3 regions. Scientists carried out first-round RT-PCR using HTBI primers and then a second-round multiplex PCR. TCRdb analysed the multiplex PCR reads with MiXCR anew, one entry per CDR3 protein. Of about 1.1 million distinct CDR3 sequences listed, about two fifths were seen once; the top ten hold approximately 10%. The sequencing input was peripheral blood or thyroid tissue (not recorded which). The origin of the receptors is an adult man with Graves' hyperthyroidism.

The V call is TRBV27, the J call TRBJ1-5; the D is unclear. This CDR3 is built from 11 residues. Germline lookup yields CDR1 MNHEY and CDR2 SMNVEV (reference sequence). The germline V and J ends were trimmed by 2 bases and 7 bases, with 3 bases remaining between them. The CDR3 region is CASSLQQPQHF. The CDR3, as DNA: TGTGCCAGCAGTTTACAACAGCCCCAGCATTTT.

To note about this clonotype: At one of its ends the junction is not consistent with the germline gene, which may arise from a read error. The V gene is TRBV10-3, the J gene TRBJ1-5; 8 nucleotides align to TRBD1. Germline loops: CDR1 ENHRY, CDR2 SYGVKD. This CDR3 is 16 amino acids long. The chain's CDR3 is CASSYRTGSSNQPQHF. The CDR3 region has the DNA TGTGCCAGCAGTTACCGGACAGGGAGCTCTAATCAGCCCCAGCATTTT.

The chain uses TRBV11-2 and TRBJ1-4, with D hard to call. The germline V gene encodes CDR1 SGHAT and CDR2 FQNNGV. The germline V and J ends were trimmed by 6 bases and 6 bases, with 14 bases remaining between them. The CDR3 is 14 amino acids. The CDR3 is CASSRQEWDEKLFF. CDR3 DNA: TGTGCCAGCAGTCGGCAGGAGTGGGATGAAAAACTGTTTTTT.

The chain recombines TRBV28 with TRBJ2-5; D gene unclear. V lost 10 bases to trimming and J lost 4 bases, with 13 bases between them. CDR1 is MDHEN, CDR2 SYDVKM, per germline. The CDR3 contains 12 residues. CDR3 residues: CATTSPTETQYF. CDR3 in DNA: TGTGCCACCACGTCCCCAACAGAGACCCAGTACTTC.

This clonotype was counted a few times. This chain connects TRBV20-1 to TRBJ2-2, with TRBD1 matching over 9 bases. This CDR3 contains 18 residues. The V and J ends lost 6 bases and 0 bases, in that order; junction bases with no gene match: 14. Per the germline V gene, CDR1 is DFQATT and CDR2 is SNEGSKA (reference sequence). CDR3 protein: CSARRDRAKSSNTGELFF. The CDR3 region has the DNA TGCAGTGCCCGCCGGGACAGGGCAAAAAGTTCGAACACCGGGGAGCTGTTTTTT.

CDR3 residues: CSDDRGNYGYTF. The CDR3 bases are TGCAGCGACGACAGGGGTAACTATGGCTACACCTTC. The rearrangement uses TRBV29-1 and TRBJ1-2, with TRBD1 matching 8 bases. Germline lookup yields CDR1 SQVTM and CDR2 ANQGSEA. The CDR3 is made up of 12 amino acids. V was clipped by 7 bases and J by 1 base; unmatched bases: 2.

V usage is TRBV10-2 and J usage is TRBJ1-5; maybe TRBD1 (5 bases). The V end lost 8 bases, the J end lost 4 bases, and 18 bases lay between the germline ends. The germline V gene has CDR1 WSHSY and CDR2 SAAADI. This CDR3 spans 15 amino acids. Written as DNA, the CDR3 is TGCGCCAGCGCAGACGGTGGGGGGGGGAATCAGCCCCAGCATTTT. This sequence encodes CASADGGGGNQPQHF.

On this clonotype itself: The junction and the germline gene differ at one end; a read error may be behind it. The chain couples TRBV6-5 to TRBJ2-3, with unresolved D. Germline values: CDR1 MNHEY, CDR2 SVGAGI. This CDR3 has 11 residues. The CDR3 DNA reads TGTGCCATCAGTGCTTCAGGTACGCAGTATTTT. Translated, it gives CAISASGTQYF.

The chain combines TRBV29-1 with TRBJ2-7; maybe TRBD2 (6 bases). Germline CDR1 reads SQVTM; CDR2 reads ANQGSEA. The CDR3 is made up of 13 amino acids. V was pared by 2 bases and J by 5 bases, with 13 bases between. CDR3 sequence (DNA): TGCAGCGTTGAATGGAGGGCCGGTCACGAGCAGTACTTC. Protein product: CSVEWRAGHEQYF.

Many counts were recorded for this clonotype. The V and J genes are TRBV12-3 or TRBV12-4 and TRBJ1-2; D is uncertain. This CDR3 region has 10 residues. V was clipped by 5 bases and J by 7 bases, with 5 bases between them. CDR3 sequence reads: CASSLGGYTF. The CDR3 DNA sequence: TGTGCCAGCAGTCTAGGTGGCTACACCTTC.

This clonotype was observed many times. In DNA, the CDR3 is TGTGCCAGCAGCTTATATGAGGGAAGCTATGGCTACACCTTC. Protein sequence: CASSLYEGSYGYTF. The genes are TRBV7-2 and TRBJ1-2, with D unresolved. This CDR3 comprises 14 residues. Trimming stripped 2 bases from V and 4 bases from J, with 11 bases between. Germline V gene lookup returns CDR1 SGHTA and CDR2 FQGNSA.

This chain connects TRBV24-1 to TRBJ2-5, with 10 bases aligning to TRBD2. V trimming: 2 bases; J trimming: 5 bases; junction bases outside the gene matches: 4. The CDR3 has 15 residues. Per the germline V gene, CDR1 is KGHDR and CDR2 is SFDVKD. The CDR3 DNA is TGTGCCACCAGTGATTCAGCGGGAGGGCCTGAGACCCAGTACTTC. Translating gives CATSDSAGGPETQYF.

At least ten counts were recorded for this clonotype. V is TRBV6-5 and J is TRBJ1-2; possibly TRBD1 for D (6 bases). Germline assignment: CDR1 MNHEY and CDR2 SVGAGI. The CDR3 has 13 residues. V was cut by 10 bases and J by 2 bases, with 14 bases left in between. For the CDR3, the DNA is TGTGCCAACCGGCCGGGACACAACTATGGCTACACCTTC. It specifies CANRPGHNYGYTF.

J is TRBJ1-3 and V is TRBV15; tentatively, D is TRBD1 (5 bases). This CDR3 has 14 amino acids. V was clipped by 3 bases and J by 7 bases, with 13 bases between them. CDR1 is LNHNV and CDR2 is YYDKDF in the germline V gene (reference sequence). CDR3 in DNA: TGTGCCACCAGCAGCCCCGGGACGGCCAACACCATATATTTT. It specifies CATSSPGTANTIYF.

The CDR3 region has the DNA TGTGCCTGGAGTGTACTCGGTGTGGGACAGCCCCAGCATTTT. This sequence encodes CAWSVLGVGQPQHF. The chain links TRBV19 to TRBJ1-5; D is uncertain. Trimming left V 11 bases short and J 7 bases short, with 21 bases between. This CDR3 region has 14 residues. Germline values: CDR1 LNHDA, CDR2 SQIVND (reference sequence).

This clonotype was recorded many times. The chain links TRBV15 to TRBJ1-5; maybe TRBD1 (5 bases). The CDR3 length is 14 residues. Per germline, CDR1 LNHNV and CDR2 YYDKDF (reference sequence). The V gene lost 5 bases and the J gene lost 5 bases, with 13 bases spanning the gap. CDR3 protein: CATSVSGQHQPQHF. The CDR3, as DNA: TGTGCCACCAGCGTTTCAGGGCAGCATCAGCCCCAGCATTTT.

This clonotype was detected ten times or more. The V gene is TRBV25-1, the J gene TRBJ2-7; 11 bases are shared with TRBD1. Germline V gene lookup returns CDR1 MGHDK and CDR2 SYGVNS. With 2 bases clipped from V and 1 base from J, the junction kept 10 bases outside the gene matches. This CDR3 contains 18 residues. The CDR3 region is CASSEVWTGGAYSYEQYF. In DNA, the CDR3 is TGTGCCAGCAGTGAAGTGTGGACAGGGGGCGCATATTCCTACGAGCAGTACTTC.

Turning to this clonotype: A much larger clonotype is one base distant, so this may be a read error. This rearrangement joins TRBV2 to TRBJ2-5; 7 bases are shared with TRBD2. Germline V gives CDR1 SNHLY, CDR2 FYNNEI. This CDR3 is 17 amino acids long. V was pared by 4 bases and J by 5 bases, with 16 bases of the junction left unmatched. Here the CDR3 reads CASSVSSLADTNETQYF. The CDR3 DNA reads as TGTGCCAGCAGTGTAAGTTCGCTAGCGGATACGAACGAGACCCAGTACTTC.

This clonotype was detected many times. This chain uses TRBV15 with TRBJ2-7, with D tentatively TRBD2 (5 bases). V lost 3 bases to trimming and J lost 10 bases, with 16 bases between them. CDR3 length equals 13 residues. Germline CDR1 LNHNV, CDR2 YYDKDF (reference sequence). CDR3 amino acids: CATSRGSIGDQYF. The CDR3 DNA reads TGTGCCACCAGCAGGGGTTCGATCGGGGATCAGTACTTC.

This CDR3 reads CATTTGCQETQYF. CDR3 sequence (DNA): TGTGCCACCACAACAGGCTGCCAAGAGACCCAGTACTTC. This chain joins TRBV24-1 and TRBJ2-5; perhaps TRBD1 as D (5 bases). Trimming took 8 bases from V and 1 from J, leaving 10 bases between them. This CDR3 spans 13 amino acids. In germline, CDR1 is KGHDR, CDR2 SFDVKD.

This clonotype was detected a few times. V and J are TRBV10-3 and TRBJ1-2; D remains ambiguous. Trimming left V 10 bases short and J 2 bases short, with 14 bases between. The germline V gene has CDR1 ENHRY and CDR2 SYGVKD. The CDR3 sequence is 13 residues long. The chain's CDR3 is CASKVKRNYGYTF. The DNA of the CDR3 is TGTGCCAGCAAAGTAAAACGCAACTATGGCTACACCTTC.